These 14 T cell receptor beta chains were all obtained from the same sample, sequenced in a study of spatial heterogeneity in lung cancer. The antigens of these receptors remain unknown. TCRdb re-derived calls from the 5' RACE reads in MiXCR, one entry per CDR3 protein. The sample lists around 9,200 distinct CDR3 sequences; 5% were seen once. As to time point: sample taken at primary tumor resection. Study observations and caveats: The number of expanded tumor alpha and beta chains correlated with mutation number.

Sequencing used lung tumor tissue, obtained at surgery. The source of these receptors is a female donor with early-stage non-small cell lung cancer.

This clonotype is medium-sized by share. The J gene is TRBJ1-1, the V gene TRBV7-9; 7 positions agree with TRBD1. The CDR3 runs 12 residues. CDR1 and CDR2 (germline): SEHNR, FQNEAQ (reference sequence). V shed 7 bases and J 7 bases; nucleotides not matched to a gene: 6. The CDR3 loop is CASMTGTDEAFF. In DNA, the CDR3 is TGTGCCAGCATGACCGGGACAGATGAAGCTTTCTTT.

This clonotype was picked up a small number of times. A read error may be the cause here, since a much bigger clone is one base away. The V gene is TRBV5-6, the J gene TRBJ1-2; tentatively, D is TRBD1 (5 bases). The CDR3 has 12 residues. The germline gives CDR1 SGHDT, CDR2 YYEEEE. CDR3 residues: CASKGDLYGYNF. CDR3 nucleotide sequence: TGTGCCAGCAAAGGGGATCTTTATGGCTACAACTTC. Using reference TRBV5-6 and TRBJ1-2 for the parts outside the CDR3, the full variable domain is DAGVTQSPTHLIKTRGQQVTLRCSPKSGHDTVSWYQQALGQGPQFIFQYYEEEERQRGNFPDRFSGHQFPNYSSELNVNALLLGDSALYLCASKGDLYGYNFGSGTRLTVV.

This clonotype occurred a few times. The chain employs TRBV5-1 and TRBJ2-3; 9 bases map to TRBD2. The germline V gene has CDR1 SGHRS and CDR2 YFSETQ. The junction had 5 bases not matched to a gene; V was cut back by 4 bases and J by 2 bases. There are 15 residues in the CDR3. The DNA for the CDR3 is TGCGCCAGCAGCCCCCCTAGCGGGGACACAGATACGCAGTATTTT. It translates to CASSPPSGDTDTQYF.

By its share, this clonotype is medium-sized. CDR3 DNA: TGTGCCAGCAGTTTAGTACAGGGGAGCACAGATACGCAGTATTTT. Translating it yields CASSLVQGSTDTQYF. This sequence joins TRBV28 and TRBJ2-3, with 7 bases aligning to TRBD1. The CDR3 has 15 amino acids. Trimming removed 2 bases from V and 0 bases from J; junction bases left unmatched: 2. Germline V gives CDR1 MDHEN, CDR2 SYDVKM.

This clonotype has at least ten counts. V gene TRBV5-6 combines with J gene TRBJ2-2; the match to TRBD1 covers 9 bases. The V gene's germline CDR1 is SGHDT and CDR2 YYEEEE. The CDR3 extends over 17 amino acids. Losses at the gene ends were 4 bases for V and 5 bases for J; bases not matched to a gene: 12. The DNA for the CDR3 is TGTGCCAGCAGCCTCGGACCCGGGACAGGGTTTACCGGGGAGCTGTTTTTT. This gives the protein CASSLGPGTGFTGELFF.

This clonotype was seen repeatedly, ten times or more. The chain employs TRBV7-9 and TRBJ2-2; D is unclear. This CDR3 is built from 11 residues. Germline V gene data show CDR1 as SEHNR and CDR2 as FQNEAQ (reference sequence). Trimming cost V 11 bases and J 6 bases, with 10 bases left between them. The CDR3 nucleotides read TGTGCCGACCCTGGGGCCGGGGAGCTGTTTTTT. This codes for CADPGAGELFF. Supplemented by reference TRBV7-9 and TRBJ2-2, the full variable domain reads DTGVSQNPRHKITKRGQNVTFRCDPISEHNRLYWYRQTLGQGPEFLTYFQNEAQLEKSRLLSDRFSAERPKGSFSTLEIQRTEQGDSAMYLCADPGAGELFFGEGSRLTVL.

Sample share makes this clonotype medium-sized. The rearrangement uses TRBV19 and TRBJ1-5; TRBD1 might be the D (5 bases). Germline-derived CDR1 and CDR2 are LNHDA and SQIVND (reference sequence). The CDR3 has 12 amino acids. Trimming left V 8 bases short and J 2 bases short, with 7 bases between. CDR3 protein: CASRGGNQPQHF. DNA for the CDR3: TGTGCCAGTCGGGGCGGCAATCAGCCCCAGCATTTT.

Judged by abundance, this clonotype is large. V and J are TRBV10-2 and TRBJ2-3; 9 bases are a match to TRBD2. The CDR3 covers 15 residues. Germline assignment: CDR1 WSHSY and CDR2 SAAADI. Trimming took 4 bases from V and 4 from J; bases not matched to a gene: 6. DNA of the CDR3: TGCGCCAGCAGTGGTGTGCGCGGGAGGGCAGATACGCAGTATTTT. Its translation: CASSGVRGRADTQYF.

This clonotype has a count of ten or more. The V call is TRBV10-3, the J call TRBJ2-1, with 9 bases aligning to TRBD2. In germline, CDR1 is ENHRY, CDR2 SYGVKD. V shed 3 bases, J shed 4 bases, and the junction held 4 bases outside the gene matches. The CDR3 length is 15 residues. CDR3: CAISEVAGEYNEQFF. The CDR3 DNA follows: TGTGCCATCAGTGAAGTAGCGGGGGAATACAATGAGCAGTTCTTC.

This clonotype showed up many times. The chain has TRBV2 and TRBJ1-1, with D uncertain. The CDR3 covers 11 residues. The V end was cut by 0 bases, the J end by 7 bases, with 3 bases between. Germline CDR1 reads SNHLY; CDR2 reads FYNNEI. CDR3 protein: CASSEACEAFF. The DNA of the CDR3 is TGTGCCAGCAGTGAAGCCTGTGAAGCTTTCTTT.

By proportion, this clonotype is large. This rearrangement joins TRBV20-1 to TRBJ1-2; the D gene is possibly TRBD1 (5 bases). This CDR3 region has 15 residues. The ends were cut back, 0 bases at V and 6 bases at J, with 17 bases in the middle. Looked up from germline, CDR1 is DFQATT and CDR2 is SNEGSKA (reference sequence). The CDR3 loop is CSARDPPRGRHGYTF. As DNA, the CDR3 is TGCAGTGCTAGAGATCCTCCGCGGGGACGGCATGGCTACACCTTC.

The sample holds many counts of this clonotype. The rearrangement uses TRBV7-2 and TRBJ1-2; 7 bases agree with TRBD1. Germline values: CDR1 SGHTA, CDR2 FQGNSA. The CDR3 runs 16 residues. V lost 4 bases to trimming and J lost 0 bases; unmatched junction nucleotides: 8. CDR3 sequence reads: CASSSSRQGANYGYTF. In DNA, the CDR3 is TGTGCCAGCAGCTCCTCCCGACAGGGAGCTAACTATGGCTACACCTTC.

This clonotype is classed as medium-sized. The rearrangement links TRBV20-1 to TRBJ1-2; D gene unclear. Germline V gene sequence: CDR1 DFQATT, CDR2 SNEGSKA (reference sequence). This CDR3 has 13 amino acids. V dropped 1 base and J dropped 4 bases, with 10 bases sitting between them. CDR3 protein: CSARGGGSYGYTF. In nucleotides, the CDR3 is TGCAGTGCTAGAGGTGGAGGGTCCTATGGCTACACCTTC.

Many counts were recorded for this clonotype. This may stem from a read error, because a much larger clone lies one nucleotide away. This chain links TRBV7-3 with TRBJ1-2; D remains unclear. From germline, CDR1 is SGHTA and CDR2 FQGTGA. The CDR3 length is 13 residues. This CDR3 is CASSLIPSDGYNF. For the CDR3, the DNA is TGTGCCAGCAGCTTAATCCCATCTGATGGCTACAACTTC.